The present T cell receptor beta chain was sequenced within a study of shared clonotypes between healthy human individuals (dated by TCRdb to 2018 to 2020). For the study in its entirety: A few men and a couple of women, aged 18 to 49 years, made up the cohort. Per donor, three plates each were used for CD4 naive and CD4 memory, two for CD8 naive, and one for CD8 memory. To estimate repertoire size and how much clonotype sharing occurs between individuals, the study deeply sequenced the blood TCR repertoires of about 5 healthy adults. To increase sequencing depth and limit assay-specific biases, different laboratories used diverse techniques to prepare libraries and sequence TCR repertoires. Per donor, leukapheresis produced somewhere between about 0.94 and 9.5 billion PBMCs. Study-wide conclusions, independent of this receptor: Sampling was limited to blood, and TCR repertoires in tissue likely differ from TCR repertoires in blood. Incomplete sequencing was indicated by rarefaction of sorted-subset datasets, despite the large sequencing depth. Around 5% of naive CD4, around 3.5% of naive CD8, around 2.3% of memory CD4, and 0.4% of memory CD8 clonotypes were shared across several donors. Higher generation probabilities were observed for clonotypes shared by all four sorted-subset donors than for non-shared clonotypes. The genetic and exposure-history diversity represented was limited by the small number of donors. Naive subsets generally had larger estimated clonotype richness than memory subsets. Pairwise subsampling led to the expectation that sequencing depth would affect the degree of clonotype sharing among donors.

TCR CDR3 regions were amplified from genomic DNA by multiplex PCR using the deep immunoSEQ assay. Extracted genomic DNA from each cell subset was distributed evenly across all wells of several immunoSEQ 96-well plates, and each plate was treated as a replicate. For sorted subsets, about 200 ng genomic DNA, equal to 30,000 to 35,000 T cell genomes, was loaded into each replicate PCR. Purified libraries were measured with a Qubit 3.0 fluorometer, size-checked on a Bioanalyzer 2100, and measured again with the KAPA Library Quantification kit. Each immunoSEQ 96-well plate was sequenced on its own single-read 150-cycle Illumina NextSeq 550 flow cell. Turning to the authors' computational methods: Because only junctional sequences without quality scores were contained in the immunoSEQ output, filtering matching that applied to full-length reads could not be performed. Sequences were annotated with PyIR, a Python wrapper for IgBLAST v1.9, and V/J genes and CDR3 were assigned using IMGT germline references. Reads were removed for weak V/J assignments (E-value above 1e-6), missing CDR3, stop codons, out-of-frame junctions, or ambiguous translated residues. V3J clonotypes were defined as sequences sharing an identical inferred V gene, J gene, and CDR3 amino acid sequence. The percentage overlap between two repertoires was calculated by dividing the number of shared unique clonotypes by the size of the smaller repertoire. Richness of each repertoire was evaluated using RTK rarefaction, the Chao1 estimator, and Recon v2.1 estimates of unobserved clonotypes. OLGA was used to compute generation probabilities for all TCRbeta clonotypes that the gDNA method yielded from a handful of donors. This is the immuneACCESS table as TCRdb keeps it, with only in-frame sequences that have V and J called. A part of the clones is gone; compared with another copy, unresolved V genes explain less than half, and the rest is unexplained. The V and J calls and clone size were taken over from that table, and D and trimming were inferred from the DNA. The sample table contains 1.4 million or so clones; only one count was recorded for 98% of them. The leading ten clones occupy about 0.34% of the sample.

Healthy HIV-negative adults with no recently reported acute infections or vaccinations were included as donors. Every donor was a Caucasian adult residing in Nashville, Tennessee, USA. CD4+ T cells were enriched by magnetic negative selection, after which naive cells were positively selected on CD45RA and the negative fraction was taken as the memory subset. Blood was collected by leukapheresis, and PBMCs were isolated by Ficoll-Histopaque density gradient centrifugation and then cryopreserved in liquid nitrogen vapor phase. Analytical flow cytometry was used to check the purity and quantity of every magnetically sorted T cell population. Each sorted fraction had its genomic DNA isolated and then quantified by UV absorbance on a Nanodrop 2000c. About this clone itself: There is no known antigen for this receptor. No much larger clonotype is one base removed from it; base qualities were not supplied.

The sequencing sample was made of naive CD4+ T cells sorted from blood. The sample's cell subset or site label, decoded: CD45RA+ positively selected. This receptor was taken from a man aged 30 to 45 in good health.

The CDR3 corresponds to CASSTGQGKQTQYF. The nucleotides read TGTGCCAGCAGCACGGGACAGGGGAAACAGACCCAGTACTTC. The chain joins TRBV9 to TRBJ2-5; 10 junctional bases match TRBD1. The CDR3 runs 14 amino acids, cysteine and phenylalanine included. CDR3 DNA only is kept here, 42 bases in frame from base 1. The germline V gene specifies SGDLS as CDR1 and YYNGEE as CDR2. Germline trimming amounts to 4 bases on V and 6 bases on J, with 6 as the count of junction bases outside the gene matches.